This T cell receptor beta chain was observed in a study of blood T cells in healthy people across ages. Whole-study findings and limits: Among long-lived donors, naive CD4+ cells were more numerous and diversity higher than in aged donors.

The second PCR ran about 7 to 12 cycles with a sample-barcoded 5' primer and J-beta primers. TCRdb re-analysed the 5' RACE reads in MiXCR, keeping a single row per CDR3 protein. The table includes about 1.4 million distinct CDR3 sequences, 45% to 70% detected once. CDR3 length: 15 residues. Trimming shortened V by 0 bases and J by 1 base, and 10 bases separated the two germline ends. The germline V gene has CDR1 ENHRY and CDR2 SYGVKD. This clonotype occurred a few times. Antigen specificity is unknown. The chain is built from TRBV10-3 and TRBJ2-7; D ambiguous. The sample taken for sequencing was blood. The sequence was collected from a man younger than 35 in good health. The CDR3 protein is CAISESISPSYEQYF. The DNA of the CDR3 is TGTGCCATCAGTGAGTCGATATCTCCTTCCTACGAGCAGTACTTC.